The clone carrying this T cell receptor beta chain was seen a handful of times. The trim removed 5 bases at V and 8 bases at J, leaving 8 bases unmatched. Germline CDR1 and CDR2: SEHNR and FQNEAQ (reference sequence). This CDR3 is 14 amino acids long. These data belong to a study of blood T cell repertoires in COVID-19. Assay used: immunoSEQ multiplex PCR; TCRdb lists only in-frame clones, some missing. The table records 140,000 to 150,000 clones, about 80% of them present only once. The gene calls are TRBV7-9 and TRBJ2-1; TRBD2 aligns across 8 bases. The sample was peripheral blood. The TCR was taken from a man aged 65-85 years who had recovered from COVID-19. CDR3 bases: TGTGCCAGCAGCGTGGTAGCGGGGTGGGATGAGCAGTTCTTC. Amino acids: CASSVVAGWDEQFF. Filled out from reference TRBV7-9 and TRBJ2-1, the complete variable domain reads DTGVSQNPRHKITKRGQNVTFRCDPISEHNRLYWYRQTLGQGPEFLTYFQNEAQLEKSRLLSDRFSAERPKGSFSTLEIQRTEQGDSAMYLCASSVVAGWDEQFFGPGTRLTVL.